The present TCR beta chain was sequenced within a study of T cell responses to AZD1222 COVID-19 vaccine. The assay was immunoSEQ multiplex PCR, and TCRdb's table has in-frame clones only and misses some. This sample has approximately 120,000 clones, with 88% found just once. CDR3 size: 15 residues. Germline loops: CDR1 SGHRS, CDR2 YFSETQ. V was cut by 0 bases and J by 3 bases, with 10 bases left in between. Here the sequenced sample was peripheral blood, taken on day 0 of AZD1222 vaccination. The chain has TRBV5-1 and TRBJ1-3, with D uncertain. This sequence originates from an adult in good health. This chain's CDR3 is CASSLGAGYGNTIYF. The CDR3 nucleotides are TGCGCCAGCAGCTTGGGAGCGGGGTATGGAAACACCATATATTTT.